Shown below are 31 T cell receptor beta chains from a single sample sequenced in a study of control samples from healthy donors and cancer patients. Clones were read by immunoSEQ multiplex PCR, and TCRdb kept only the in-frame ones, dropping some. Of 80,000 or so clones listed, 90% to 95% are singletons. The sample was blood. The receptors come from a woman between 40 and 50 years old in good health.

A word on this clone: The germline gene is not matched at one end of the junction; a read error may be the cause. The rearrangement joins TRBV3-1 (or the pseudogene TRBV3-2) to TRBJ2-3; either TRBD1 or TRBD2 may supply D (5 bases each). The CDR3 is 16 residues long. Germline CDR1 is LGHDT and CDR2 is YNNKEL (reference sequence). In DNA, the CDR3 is TGTGCCAGCAGGGGACGGCAGGGCCTAGGCACAGATACGCAGTTTTTT. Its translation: CASRGRQGLGTDTQFF.

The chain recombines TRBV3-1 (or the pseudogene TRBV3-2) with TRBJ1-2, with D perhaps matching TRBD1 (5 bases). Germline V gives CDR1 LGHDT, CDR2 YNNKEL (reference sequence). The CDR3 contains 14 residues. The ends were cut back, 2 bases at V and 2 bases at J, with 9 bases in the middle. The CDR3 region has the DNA TGTGCCAGCAGCCAATATCAGGGAAACTATGGCTACACCTTC. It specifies CASSQYQGNYGYTF.

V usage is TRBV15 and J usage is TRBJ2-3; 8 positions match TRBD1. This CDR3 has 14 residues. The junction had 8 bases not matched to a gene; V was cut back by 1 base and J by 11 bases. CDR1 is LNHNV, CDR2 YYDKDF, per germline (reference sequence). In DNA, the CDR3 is TGTGCCACCAGCAGAGGGACAGGGAGTTTGGGGCAGTATTTT. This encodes CATSRGTGSLGQYF. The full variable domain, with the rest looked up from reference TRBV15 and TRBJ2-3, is DAMVIQNPRYQVTQFGKPVTLSCSQTLNHNVMYWYQQKSSQAPKLLFHYYDKDFNNEADTPDNFQSRRPNTSFCFLDIRSPGLGDTAMYLCATSRGTGSLGQYFGPGTRLTVL.

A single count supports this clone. CDR3 sequence: CAWRDSSYEKLFF. CDR3 coding DNA: TGTGCCTGGAGGGACAGTTCATACGAAAAACTGTTTTTT. The chain couples TRBV30 to TRBJ1-4; weak D call: TRBD1 (6 bases). V shed 3 bases and J shed 8 bases, with 13 bases lying between them. CDR1 is GTSNPN and CDR2 is SVGIG in the germline V gene (reference sequence). The length of the CDR3 is 13 residues.

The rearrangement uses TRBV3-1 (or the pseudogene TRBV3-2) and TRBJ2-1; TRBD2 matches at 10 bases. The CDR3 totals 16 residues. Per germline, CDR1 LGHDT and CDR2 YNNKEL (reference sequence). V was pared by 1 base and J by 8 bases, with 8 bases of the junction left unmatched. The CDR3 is CASSQVPAGGPHEQFF. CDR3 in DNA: TGTGCCAGCAGCCAAGTCCCAGCGGGAGGGCCCCATGAGCAGTTCTTC.

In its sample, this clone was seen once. CDR3 loop: CASSQHTSGNTIYF. The CDR3 DNA is TGTGCCAGCAGCCAGCATACCTCTGGAAACACCATATATTTT. The chain is built from TRBV9 and TRBJ1-3, with D uncertain. Deletions cut 4 bases from V and 0 bases from J, with 8 bases between. The CDR3 is 14 residues long. CDR1 is SGDLS and CDR2 is YYNGEE in the germline V gene.

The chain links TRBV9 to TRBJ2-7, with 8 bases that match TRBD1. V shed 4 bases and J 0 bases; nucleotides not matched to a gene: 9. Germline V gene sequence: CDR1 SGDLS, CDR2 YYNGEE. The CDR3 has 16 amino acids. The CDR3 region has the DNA TGTGCCAGCAGCCCCCCAGCGACAGGGGCCTCCTACGAGCAGTACTTC. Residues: CASSPPATGASYEQYF.

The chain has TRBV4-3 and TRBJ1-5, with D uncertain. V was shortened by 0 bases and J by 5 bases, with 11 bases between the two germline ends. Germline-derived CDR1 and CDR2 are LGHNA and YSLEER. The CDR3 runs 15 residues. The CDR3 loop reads CASSQDRIGYQPQHF. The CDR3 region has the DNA TGCGCCAGCAGCCAAGACAGGATAGGCTATCAGCCCCAGCATTTT.

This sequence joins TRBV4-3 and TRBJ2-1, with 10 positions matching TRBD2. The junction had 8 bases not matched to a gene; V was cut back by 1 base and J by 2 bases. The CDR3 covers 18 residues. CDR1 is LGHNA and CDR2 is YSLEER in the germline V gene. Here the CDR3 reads CASSQGHGLAEPYNEQFF. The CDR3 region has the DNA TGCGCCAGCAGCCAAGGCCATGGACTAGCGGAACCCTACAATGAGCAGTTCTTC.

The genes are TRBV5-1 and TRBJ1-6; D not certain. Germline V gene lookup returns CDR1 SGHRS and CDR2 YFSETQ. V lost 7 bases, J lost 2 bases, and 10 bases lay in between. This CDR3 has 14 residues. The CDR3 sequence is CASGPGPYNSPLHF. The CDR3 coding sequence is TGCGCCAGCGGCCCAGGCCCCTATAATTCACCCCTCCACTTT.

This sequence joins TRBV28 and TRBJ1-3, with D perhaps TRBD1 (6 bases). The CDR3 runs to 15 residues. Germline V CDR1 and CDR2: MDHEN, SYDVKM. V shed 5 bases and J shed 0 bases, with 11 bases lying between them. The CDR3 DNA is TGTGCCAGCAGTGAAACACAGGGCTCTGGAAACACCATATATTTT. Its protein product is CASSETQGSGNTIYF.

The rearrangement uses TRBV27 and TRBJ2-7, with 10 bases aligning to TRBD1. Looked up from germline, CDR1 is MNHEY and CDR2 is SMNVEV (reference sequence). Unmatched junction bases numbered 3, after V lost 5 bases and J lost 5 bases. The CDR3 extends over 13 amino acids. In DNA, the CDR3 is TGTGCCAGCAGTGGGACAGGGGATAACGAGCAGTACTTC. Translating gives CASSGTGDNEQYF.

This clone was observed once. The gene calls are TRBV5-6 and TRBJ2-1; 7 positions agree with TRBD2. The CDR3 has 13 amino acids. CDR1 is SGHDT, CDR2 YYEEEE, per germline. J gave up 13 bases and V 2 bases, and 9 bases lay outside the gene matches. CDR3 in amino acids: CASSFSREKEQFF. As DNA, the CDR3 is TGTGCCAGCAGCTTTTCGCGGGAGAAGGAACAGTTCTTC.

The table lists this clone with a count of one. CDR3: CASSSLMSGDWGETQYF. The CDR3 DNA is TGTGCCAGCAGCTCCCTAATGTCAGGGGATTGGGGAGAGACCCAGTACTTC. The rearrangement links TRBV3-1 (or the pseudogene TRBV3-2) to TRBJ2-5; D is perhaps TRBD1 (6 bases). Trimming removed 5 bases at V and 4 bases at J, with 23 bases between. The CDR3 spans 17 residues. Germline CDR1 is LGHDT and CDR2 is YNNKEL (reference sequence).

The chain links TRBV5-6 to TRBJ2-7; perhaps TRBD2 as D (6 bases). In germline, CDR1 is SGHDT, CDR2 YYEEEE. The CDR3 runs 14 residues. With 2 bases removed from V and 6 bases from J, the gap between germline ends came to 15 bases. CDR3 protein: CASSLGGISGEQYF. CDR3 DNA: TGTGCCAGCAGCTTAGGAGGGATAAGCGGCGAGCAGTACTTC.

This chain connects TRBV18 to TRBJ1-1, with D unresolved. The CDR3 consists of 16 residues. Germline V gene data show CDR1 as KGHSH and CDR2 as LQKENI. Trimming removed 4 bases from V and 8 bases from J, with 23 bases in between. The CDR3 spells CASSLAAPSLPGEAFF. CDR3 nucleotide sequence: TGTGCCAGCTCACTTGCCGCCCCGTCTCTCCCTGGAGAAGCTTTCTTT.

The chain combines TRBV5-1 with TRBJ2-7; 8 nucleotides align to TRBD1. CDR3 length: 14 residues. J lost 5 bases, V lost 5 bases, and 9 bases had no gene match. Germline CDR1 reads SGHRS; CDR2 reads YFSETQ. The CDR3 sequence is CASSPRTGYNEQYF. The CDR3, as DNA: TGCGCCAGCAGTCCCAGGACAGGGTACAACGAGCAGTACTTC.

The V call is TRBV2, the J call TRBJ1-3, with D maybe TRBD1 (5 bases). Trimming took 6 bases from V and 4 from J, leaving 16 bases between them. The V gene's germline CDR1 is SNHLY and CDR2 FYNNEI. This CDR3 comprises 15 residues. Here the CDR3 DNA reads TGTGCCAGCAGGAGCAGGGCTCTATCCGGAAACACCATATATTTT. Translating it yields CASRSRALSGNTIYF.

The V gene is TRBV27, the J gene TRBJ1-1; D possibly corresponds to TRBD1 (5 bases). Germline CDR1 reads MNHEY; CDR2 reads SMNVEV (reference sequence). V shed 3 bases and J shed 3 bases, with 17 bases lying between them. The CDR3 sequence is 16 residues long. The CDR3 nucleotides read TGTGCCAGCAGTTTTAAGCGAGGGCAGGGAGACACTGAAGCTTTCTTT. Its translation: CASSFKRGQGDTEAFF.

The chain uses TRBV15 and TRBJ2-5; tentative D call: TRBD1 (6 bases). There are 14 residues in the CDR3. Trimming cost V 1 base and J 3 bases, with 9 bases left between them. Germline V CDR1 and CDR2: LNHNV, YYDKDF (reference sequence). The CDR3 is CATSRGQGKETQYF. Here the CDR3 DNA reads TGTGCCACCAGCAGAGGCCAGGGGAAAGAGACCCAGTACTTC. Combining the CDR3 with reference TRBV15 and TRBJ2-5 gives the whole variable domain DAMVIQNPRYQVTQFGKPVTLSCSQTLNHNVMYWYQQKSSQAPKLLFHYYDKDFNNEADTPDNFQSRRPNTSFCFLDIRSPGLGDTAMYLCATSRGQGKETQYFGPGTRLLVL.

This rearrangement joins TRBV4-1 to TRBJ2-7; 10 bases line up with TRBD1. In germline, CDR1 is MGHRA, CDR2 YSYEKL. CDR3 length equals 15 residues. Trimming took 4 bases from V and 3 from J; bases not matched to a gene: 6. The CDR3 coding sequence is TGCGCCAGCAGCCCTGATCGGACAGGGGGCTACGAGCAGTACTTC. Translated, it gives CASSPDRTGGYEQYF.

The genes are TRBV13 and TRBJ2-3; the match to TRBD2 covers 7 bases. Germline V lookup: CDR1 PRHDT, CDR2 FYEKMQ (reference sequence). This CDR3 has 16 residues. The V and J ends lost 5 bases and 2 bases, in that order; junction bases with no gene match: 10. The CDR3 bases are TGTGCCAGCAGCACAGCGGGGAGGCCTTCCACAGATACGCAGTATTTT. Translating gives CASSTAGRPSTDTQYF. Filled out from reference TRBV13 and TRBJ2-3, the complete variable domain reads AAGVIQSPRHLIKEKRETATLKCYPIPRHDTVYWYQQGPGQDPQFLISFYEKMQSDKGSIPDRFSAQQFSDYHSELNMSSLELGDSALYFCASSTAGRPSTDTQYFGPGTRLTVL.

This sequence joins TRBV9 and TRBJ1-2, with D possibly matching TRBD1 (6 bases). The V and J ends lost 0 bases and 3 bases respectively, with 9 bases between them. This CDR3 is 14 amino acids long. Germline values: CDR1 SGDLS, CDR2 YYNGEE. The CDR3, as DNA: TGTGCCAGCAGCGTAGTCCCAGGGGACTATGGCTACACCTTC. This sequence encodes CASSVVPGDYGYTF.

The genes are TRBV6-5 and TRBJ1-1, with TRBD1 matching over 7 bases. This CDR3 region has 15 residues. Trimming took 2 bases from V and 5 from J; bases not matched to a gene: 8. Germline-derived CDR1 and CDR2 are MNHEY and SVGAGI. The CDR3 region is CASSYEHRGRTEAFF. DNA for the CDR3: TGTGCCAGCAGTTACGAACACAGGGGAAGAACTGAAGCTTTCTTT.

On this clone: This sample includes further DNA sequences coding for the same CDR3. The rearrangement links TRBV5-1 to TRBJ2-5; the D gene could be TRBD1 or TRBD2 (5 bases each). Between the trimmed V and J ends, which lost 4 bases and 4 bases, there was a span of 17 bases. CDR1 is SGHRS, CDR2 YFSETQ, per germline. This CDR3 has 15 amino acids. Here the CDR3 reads CASSPGSQGGETQYF. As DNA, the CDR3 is TGCGCCAGCAGCCCGGGAAGCCAGGGCGGAGAGACCCAGTACTTC.

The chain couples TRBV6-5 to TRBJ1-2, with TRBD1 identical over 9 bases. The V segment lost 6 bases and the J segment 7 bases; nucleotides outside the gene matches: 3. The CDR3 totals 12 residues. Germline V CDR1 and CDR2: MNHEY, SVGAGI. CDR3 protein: CASSRTGVGYTF. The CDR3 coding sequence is TGTGCCAGCAGCCGGACAGGGGTTGGCTACACCTTC.

The CDR3, as DNA: TGCGCCAGCAGCGGTGGGGGACAGAGCCAAGAGACCCAGTACTTC. Translation gives CASSGGGQSQETQYF. The chain couples TRBV5-1 to TRBJ2-5; 7 positions match TRBD1. With 4 bases clipped from V and 1 base from J, the junction kept 7 bases outside the gene matches. CDR1 and CDR2 (germline): SGHRS, YFSETQ. The CDR3 spans 15 residues.

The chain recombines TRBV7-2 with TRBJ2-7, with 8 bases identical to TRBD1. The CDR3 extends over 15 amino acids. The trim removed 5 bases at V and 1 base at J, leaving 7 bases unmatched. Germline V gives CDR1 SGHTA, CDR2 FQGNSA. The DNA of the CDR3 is TGTGCCAGCAGCCCTAGACAGGGGTGGTCCTACGAGCAGTACTTC. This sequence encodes CASSPRQGWSYEQYF. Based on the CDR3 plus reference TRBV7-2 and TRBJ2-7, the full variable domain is GAGVSQSPSNKVTEKGKDVELRCDPISGHTALYWYRQSLGQGLEFLIYFQGNSAPDKSGLPSDRFSAERTGGSVSTLTIQRTQQEDSAVYLCASSPRQGWSYEQYFGPGTRLTVT.

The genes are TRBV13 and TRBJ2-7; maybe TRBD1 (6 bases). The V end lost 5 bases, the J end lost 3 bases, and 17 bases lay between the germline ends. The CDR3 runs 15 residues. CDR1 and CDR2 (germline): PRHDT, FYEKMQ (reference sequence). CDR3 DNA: TGTGCCAGCAGCCCCACGCCCCAACAGGGCTACGAGCAGTACTTC. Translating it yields CASSPTPQQGYEQYF.

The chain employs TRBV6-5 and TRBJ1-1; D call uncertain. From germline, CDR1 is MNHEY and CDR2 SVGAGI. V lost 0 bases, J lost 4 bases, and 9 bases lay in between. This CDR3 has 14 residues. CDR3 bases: TGTGCCAGCAGTTACTCTCTTAGTCTCACTGAAGCTTTCTTT. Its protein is CASSYSLSLTEAFF.

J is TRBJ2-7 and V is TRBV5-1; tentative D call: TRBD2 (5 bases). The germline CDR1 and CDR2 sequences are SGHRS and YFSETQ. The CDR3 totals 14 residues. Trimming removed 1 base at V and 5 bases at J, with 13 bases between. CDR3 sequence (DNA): TGCGCCAGCAGCTTGCTTTCCGGGGTAGACGAGCAGTACTTC. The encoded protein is CASSLLSGVDEQYF.